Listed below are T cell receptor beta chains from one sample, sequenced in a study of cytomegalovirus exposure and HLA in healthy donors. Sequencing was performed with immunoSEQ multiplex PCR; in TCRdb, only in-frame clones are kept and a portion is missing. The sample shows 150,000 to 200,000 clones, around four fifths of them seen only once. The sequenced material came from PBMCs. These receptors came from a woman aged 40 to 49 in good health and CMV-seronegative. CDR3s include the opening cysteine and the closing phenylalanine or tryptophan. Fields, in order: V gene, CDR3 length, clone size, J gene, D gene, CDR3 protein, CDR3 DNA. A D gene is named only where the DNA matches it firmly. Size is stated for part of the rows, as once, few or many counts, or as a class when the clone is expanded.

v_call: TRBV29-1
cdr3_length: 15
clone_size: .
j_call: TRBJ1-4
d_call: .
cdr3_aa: CSVAGSAGRGEKLFF
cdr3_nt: TGCAGCGTTGCCGGATCAGCGGGGAGAGGGGAAAAACTGTTTTTT

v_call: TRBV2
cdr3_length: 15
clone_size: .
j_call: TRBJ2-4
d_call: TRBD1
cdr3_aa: CASRKQGATKNIQYF
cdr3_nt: TGTGCCAGCAGAAAACAGGGGGCGACCAAAAACATTCAGTACTTC

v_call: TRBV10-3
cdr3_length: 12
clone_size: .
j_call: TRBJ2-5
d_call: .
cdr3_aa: CAISDIRETQYF
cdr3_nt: TGTGCCATCAGTGATATCAGGGAGACCCAGTACTTC

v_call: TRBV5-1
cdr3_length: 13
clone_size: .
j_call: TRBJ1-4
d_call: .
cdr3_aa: CASRIRGNEKLFF
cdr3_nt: TGCGCCAGTAGGATCAGGGGAAATGAAAAACTGTTTTTT

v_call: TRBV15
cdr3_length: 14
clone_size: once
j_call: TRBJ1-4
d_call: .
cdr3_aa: CATSRVSFNEKLFF
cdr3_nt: TGTGCCACCAGCAGAGTCAGTTTCAATGAAAAACTGTTTTTT

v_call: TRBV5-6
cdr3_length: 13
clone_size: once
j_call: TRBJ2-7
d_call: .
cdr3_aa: CASSSATGYEQYF
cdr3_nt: TGTGCCAGCAGCTCCGCGACAGGCTACGAGCAGTACTTC

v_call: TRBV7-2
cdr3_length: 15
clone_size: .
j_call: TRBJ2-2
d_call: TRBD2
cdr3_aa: CASSFGGANTGELFF
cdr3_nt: TGTGCCAGCAGCTTCGGGGGGGCGAACACCGGGGAGCTGTTTTTT

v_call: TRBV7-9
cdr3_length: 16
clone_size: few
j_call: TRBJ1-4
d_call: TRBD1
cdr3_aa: CASSSTAGTVNEKLFF
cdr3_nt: TGTGCCAGCAGCTCTACCGCCGGGACAGTAAATGAAAAACTGTTTTTT

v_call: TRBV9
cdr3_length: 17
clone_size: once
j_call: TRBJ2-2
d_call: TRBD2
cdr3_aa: CASSDTSGRLKTGELFF
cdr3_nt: TGTGCCAGCAGCGACACTAGCGGGAGACTGAAAACCGGGGAGCTGTTTTTT

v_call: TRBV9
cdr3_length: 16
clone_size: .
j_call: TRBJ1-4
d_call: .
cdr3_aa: CASSVEVTGEREKLFF
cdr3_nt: TGTGCCAGCAGCGTAGAAGTGACGGGGGAGCGTGAAAAACTGTTTTTT

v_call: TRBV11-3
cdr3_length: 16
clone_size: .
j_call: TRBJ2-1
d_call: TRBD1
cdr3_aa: CASSDRDRGGVNEQFF
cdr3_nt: TGTGCCAGCAGCGACCGGGACAGGGGAGGGGTCAATGAGCAGTTCTTC

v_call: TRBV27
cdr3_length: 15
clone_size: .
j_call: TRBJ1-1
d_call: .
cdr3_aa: CASGPWGGLNTEAFF
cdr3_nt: TGTGCCAGCGGCCCCTGGGGCGGACTGAACACTGAAGCTTTCTTT

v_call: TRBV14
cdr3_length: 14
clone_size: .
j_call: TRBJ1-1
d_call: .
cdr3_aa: CASSPQGGSTEAFF
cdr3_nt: TGTGCCAGCAGCCCTCAGGGAGGGTCCACTGAAGCTTTCTTT

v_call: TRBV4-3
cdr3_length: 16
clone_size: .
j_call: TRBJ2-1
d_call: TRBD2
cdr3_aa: CASSQGLAGLGNEQFF
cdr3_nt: TGCGCCAGCAGCCAAGGACTAGCGGGATTAGGCAATGAGCAGTTCTTC

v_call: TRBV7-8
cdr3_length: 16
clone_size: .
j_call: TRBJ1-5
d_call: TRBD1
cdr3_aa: CASSFQGASSNQPQHF
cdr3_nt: TGTGCCAGCAGCTTTCAGGGGGCAAGTAGCAATCAGCCCCAGCATTTT

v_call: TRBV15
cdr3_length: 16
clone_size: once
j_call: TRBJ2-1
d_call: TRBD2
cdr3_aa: CATSRERLAVFNEQFF
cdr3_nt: TGTGCCACCAGCAGAGAACGGCTAGCGGTCTTCAATGAGCAGTTCTTC

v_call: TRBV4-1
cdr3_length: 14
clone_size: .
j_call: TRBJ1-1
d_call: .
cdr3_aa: CASSRQQGGHEAFF
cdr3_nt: TGCGCCAGCAGCCGCCAACAGGGTGGCCACGAAGCTTTCTTT

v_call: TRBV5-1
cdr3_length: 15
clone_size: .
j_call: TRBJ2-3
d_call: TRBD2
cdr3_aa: CASSLVSGSTDTQYF
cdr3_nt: TGCGCCAGCAGCTTGGTTAGCGGGAGCACAGATACGCAGTATTTT

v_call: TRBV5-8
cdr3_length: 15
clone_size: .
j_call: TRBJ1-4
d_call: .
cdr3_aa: CASTLGGLWNEKLFF
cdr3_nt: TGTGCCAGCACCTTGGGGGGGCTTTGGAATGAAAAACTGTTTTTT